This is a list of T cell receptor beta chains from one sample in a study of T cell repertoires in cytomegalovirus infection. Using its own MiXCR run on the reads, TCRdb lists one record per CDR3 protein. Among approximately 150,000 distinct CDR3 sequences, 15% to 20% were seen once, and the ten largest hold approximately 18%. Sequencing was performed on CD8+ T cells from PBMCs. The receptors stem from a human donor in good health (CMV status not recorded). Some clones in this sample may be carry-over from other donors' samples. CDR3s include the opening cysteine and the closing phenylalanine or tryptophan. Fields, in order: clone size, D gene, J gene, V gene, CDR3 DNA, CDR3 protein. A D gene is named only where the DNA matches it firmly. Size is stated for part of the rows, as once, few or many counts, or as a class when the clone is expanded.

size: .
D: TRBD2
J: TRBJ2-7
V: TRBV28
DNA: TGTGCCAGCAGTTTATCGTCAAGTTGGGGGACTAGCGGGAGCAAATCCTACGAGCAGTACTTC
CDR3: CASSLSSSWGTSGSKSYEQYF

size: .
D: .
J: TRBJ1-5
V: TRBV20-1
DNA: TGCAGTGCTAGGGACGGACAGAATAGCAATCAGCCCCAGCATTTT
CDR3: CSARDGQNSNQPQHF

size: .
D: .
J: TRBJ2-1
V: TRBV6-1
DNA: TGTGCCAGCAGTGATAAGCCGCAGAGCTCCTACAATGAGCAGTTCTTC
CDR3: CASSDKPQSSYNEQFF

size: .
D: .
J: TRBJ2-1
V: TRBV6-2/TRBV6-3
DNA: TGTGCCAGCAGTTACCTAGGAATCTACAATGAGCAGTTCTTC
CDR3: CASSYLGIYNEQFF

size: .
D: .
J: TRBJ1-1
V: TRBV7-9
DNA: TGTGCCAGCGGGGGGCCGCCTATGAACACTGAAGCTTTCTTT
CDR3: CASGGPPMNTEAFF

size: .
D: TRBD1
J: TRBJ2-7
V: TRBV28
DNA: TGTGCCAGCAGTCCTCCGGGACAGGGAGGCGAGCAGTACTTC
CDR3: CASSPPGQGGEQYF

size: .
D: .
J: TRBJ2-3
V: TRBV7-2
DNA: TGTGCCAGCAGCAAAGACACAGATACGCAGTATTTT
CDR3: CASSKDTDTQYF

size: few
D: .
J: TRBJ1-2
V: TRBV6-6
DNA: TGTGCCAGCAGTTACTCGACGGGGGACTATGGCTACACCTTC
CDR3: CASSYSTGDYGYTF

size: .
D: .
J: TRBJ2-3
V: TRBV11-3
DNA: TGTGCCAGCAGCTTATACGGGAGTAGTGATACGCAGTATTTT
CDR3: CASSLYGSSDTQYF

size: .
D: .
J: TRBJ2-7
V: TRBV6-2/TRBV6-3
DNA: TGTGCCAGCAGTCAAAACGTAGAGTTTACTACTCGGGAGCAGTACTTC
CDR3: CASSQNVEFTTREQYF

size: .
D: .
J: TRBJ2-5
V: TRBV7-2
DNA: TGTGCCAGCGGAGGCTACCCGTTGGAGACCCAGTACTTC
CDR3: CASGGYPLETQYF

size: .
D: TRBD2
J: TRBJ2-1
V: TRBV28
DNA: TGTGCCAGCAGCCCTATGGGGGGGGTGTTGGGCAATGAGCAGTTCTTC
CDR3: CASSPMGGVLGNEQFF

size: .
D: .
J: TRBJ2-7
V: TRBV11-1
DNA: TGTGCCAGCAGCTTCGCCGAATACTACGAGCAGTACTTC
CDR3: CASSFAEYYEQYF

size: many
D: .
J: TRBJ2-1
V: TRBV7-6
DNA: TGTGCCAGCAGCCACCCTTTTGATGAGCAGTTCTTC
CDR3: CASSHPFDEQFF

size: .
D: TRBD2
J: TRBJ2-7
V: TRBV7-2
DNA: TGTGCCAGCAGCCCATACCCTAGCGGGTCCTACGAGCAGTACTTC
CDR3: CASSPYPSGSYEQYF

size: .
D: TRBD2
J: TRBJ2-1
V: TRBV2
DNA: TGTGCCAGCAGTACGGGACTAGTTGACAATGAGCAGTTCTTC
CDR3: CASSTGLVDNEQFF

size: many
D: TRBD1
J: TRBJ2-7
V: TRBV28
DNA: TGTGCCAGCAGTGACAGGGATCCCTACGAGCAGTACTTC
CDR3: CASSDRDPYEQYF

size: .
D: TRBD2
J: TRBJ2-5
V: TRBV27
DNA: TGTGCCAGCAAAAGTGGACTAGCGAAAGAGACCCAGTACTTC
CDR3: CASKSGLAKETQYF

size: few
D: TRBD2
J: TRBJ2-5
V: TRBV7-3
DNA: TGTGCCAGCAGCCGAAGCGGGGACTACCAAGAGACCCAGTACTTC
CDR3: CASSRSGDYQETQYF

size: few
D: TRBD2
J: TRBJ2-4
V: TRBV28
DNA: TGTGCCAGCAAAGGGACTAGCGGGGGAGACAGGAACATTCAGTACTTC
CDR3: CASKGTSGGDRNIQYF

size: .
D: .
J: TRBJ1-3
V: TRBV19
DNA: TGTGCCAGTTCCCGCGGCAGATCAACTGGAAACACCATATATTTT
CDR3: CASSRGRSTGNTIYF

size: .
D: TRBD2
J: TRBJ2-1
V: TRBV7-3
DNA: TGTGCCAGCAGCTCTCTTAGCGGGGCGAACTTTAATGAGCAGTTCTTC
CDR3: CASSSLSGANFNEQFF

size: few
D: TRBD1
J: TRBJ2-2
V: TRBV7-9
DNA: TGTGCCAGCAGCTCACTCCGGGACAGTCCTACCGGGGAGCTGTTTTTT
CDR3: CASSSLRDSPTGELFF

size: .
D: .
J: TRBJ2-3
V: TRBV6-5
DNA: TGTGCCAGCAGTTACCGTGGAGATACGCAGTATTTT
CDR3: CASSYRGDTQYF

size: .
D: .
J: TRBJ2-7
V: TRBV2
DNA: TGTGCCAGCAGTGAGGGACGGCCCGAGCAGTACTTC
CDR3: CASSEGRPEQYF

size: many
D: TRBD1
J: TRBJ1-2
V: TRBV6-2/TRBV6-3
DNA: TGTGCCAGCAGTTACTCATGGACAGGGGACTATGGCTACACCTTC
CDR3: CASSYSWTGDYGYTF

size: few
D: .
J: TRBJ2-1
V: TRBV28
DNA: TGTGCCAGCAGTTTGGTGGGGAGCTCCTACAATGAGCAGTTCTTC
CDR3: CASSLVGSSYNEQFF

size: few
D: TRBD1
J: TRBJ1-5
V: TRBV6-5
DNA: TGTGCCAGCAGCACAACAGGGGTTAGGCAGCCCCAGCATTTT
CDR3: CASSTTGVRQPQHF

size: .
D: TRBD2
J: TRBJ2-2
V: TRBV28
DNA: TGTGCCAGCAGTTGGACTAGCGGGAGTCACACCGGGGAGCTGTTTTTT
CDR3: CASSWTSGSHTGELFF

size: .
D: .
J: TRBJ1-2
V: TRBV12-3/TRBV12-4
DNA: TGTGCCAGCAGGTCCGGGTATGGCTACACCTTC
CDR3: CASRSGYGYTF

size: many
D: TRBD2
J: TRBJ2-3
V: TRBV7-2
DNA: TGTGCCAGCAGCCCTCCGGAGGCTAGCGGAGATACGCAGTATTTT
CDR3: CASSPPEASGDTQYF

size: .
D: TRBD1
J: TRBJ1-1
V: TRBV28
DNA: TGTGCCAGCAGCCTGACAGGGGGGGACACTGAAGCTTTCTTT
CDR3: CASSLTGGDTEAFF

size: .
D: .
J: TRBJ2-1
V: TRBV5-6
DNA: TGTGCCAGCAGCTTGGTAGGGTGGGCCTACAATGAGCAGTTCTTC
CDR3: CASSLVGWAYNEQFF

size: many
D: .
J: TRBJ2-3
V: TRBV7-2
DNA: TGTGCCAGCAGCACAGAGACAGATACGCAGTATTTT
CDR3: CASSTETDTQYF

size: few
D: .
J: TRBJ2-7
V: TRBV10-2
DNA: TGCGCCAGCTCGTCAGGAGCCGCCTACGAGCAGTACTTC
CDR3: CASSSGAAYEQYF

size: few
D: .
J: TRBJ1-2
V: TRBV7-2
DNA: TGTGCCAGCAGCTATAGGGACGGATGCTATGGTTACACCTTC
CDR3: CASSYRDGCYGYTF

size: .
D: .
J: TRBJ1-6
V: TRBV7-6
DNA: TGTGCCAGCAGCGAAAATAATTCACCCCTCCACTTT
CDR3: CASSENNSPLHF

size: .
D: .
J: TRBJ2-7
V: TRBV7-6
DNA: TGTGCCAGCAGCTTAGTATCGAGTTGGGACGAGCAGTACTTC
CDR3: CASSLVSSWDEQYF

size: .
D: .
J: TRBJ2-1
V: TRBV6-2/TRBV6-3
DNA: TGTGCCAGCAGTCCCACGGGTAGCGTCAATGAGCAGTTCTTC
CDR3: CASSPTGSVNEQFF

size: .
D: .
J: TRBJ2-7
V: TRBV2
DNA: TGTGCCAGCAGGGCGGGACAACAATACGAGCAGTACTTC
CDR3: CASRAGQQYEQYF

size: few
D: .
J: TRBJ2-5
V: TRBV15
DNA: TGTGCCACCAGCAGAGCCAGCCAAGAGACCCAGTACTTC
CDR3: CATSRASQETQYF

size: few
D: .
J: TRBJ2-2
V: TRBV20-1
DNA: TGCAGTGCTAGACTGGGACTTGACACCGGGGAGCTGTTTTTT
CDR3: CSARLGLDTGELFF

size: .
D: .
J: TRBJ2-7
V: TRBV2
DNA: TGTGCCACCCGACAGTCTTCCTCCTACGAGCAGTACTTC
CDR3: CATRQSSSYEQYF